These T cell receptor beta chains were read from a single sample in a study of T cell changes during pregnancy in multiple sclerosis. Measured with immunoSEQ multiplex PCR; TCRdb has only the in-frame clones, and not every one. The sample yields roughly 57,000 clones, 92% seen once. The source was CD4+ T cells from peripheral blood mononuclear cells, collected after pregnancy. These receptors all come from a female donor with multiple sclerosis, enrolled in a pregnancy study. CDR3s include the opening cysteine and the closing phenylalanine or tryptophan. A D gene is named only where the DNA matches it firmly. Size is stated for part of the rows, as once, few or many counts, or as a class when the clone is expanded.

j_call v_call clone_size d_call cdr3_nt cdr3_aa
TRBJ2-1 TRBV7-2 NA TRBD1 TGTGCCAGCAGCAATCGACAGGGGTCCTACAATGAGCAGTTCTTC CASSNRQGSYNEQFF
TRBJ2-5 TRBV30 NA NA TGTGCCTGGAGTCCTTCCGTGGAGACCCAGTACTTC CAWSPSVETQYF
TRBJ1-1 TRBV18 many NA TGTGCCAGCTCACCAGCGATGGGGAGCACTGAAGCTTTCTTT CASSPAMGSTEAFF
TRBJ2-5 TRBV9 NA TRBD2 TGTGCCAGCAGCCCCGGGGGGACTAGCGGGGGAGAGACCCAGTACTTC CASSPGGTSGGETQYF
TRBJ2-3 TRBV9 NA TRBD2 TGTGCCAGCAGCTTCGGTCGGAAGCGGGGGGGCGGAGATACGCAGTATTTT CASSFGRKRGGGDTQYF
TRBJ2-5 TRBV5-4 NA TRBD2 TGTGCCAGCAGCTTGCGCGGGAGGGAACAAGAGACCCAGTACTTC CASSLRGREQETQYF
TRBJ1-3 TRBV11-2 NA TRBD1 TGTGCCAGCAGCCTCAAAAATTACAGGGGTTTCACTGGAAACACCATATATTTT CASSLKNYRGFTGNTIYF
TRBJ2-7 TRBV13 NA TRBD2 TGTGCCAGCAGCCCCGGAGGTGGGCTAGCGGCCTCCTACGAGCAGTACTTC CASSPGGGLAASYEQYF
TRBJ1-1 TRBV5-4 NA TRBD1 TGTGCCAGCAGCCGCCCACGATCGGGACAGGGGTTCAGAAACACTGAAGCTTTCTTT CASSRPRSGQGFRNTEAFF
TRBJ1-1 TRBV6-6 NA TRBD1 TGTGCCAGCAGTTACTCGGACAGGATAAACACTGAAGCTTTCTTT CASSYSDRINTEAFF
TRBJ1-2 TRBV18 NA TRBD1 TGTGCCAGCTCACCACTAGACAGGGTCGATGGCTACACCTTC CASSPLDRVDGYTF
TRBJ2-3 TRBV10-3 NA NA TGTGCCATCAGTCTCGCTAGCAGGACAGATACGCAGTATTTT CAISLASRTDTQYF
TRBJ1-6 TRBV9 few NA TGTGCCAGCAGCCCCGGTCGCTATAATTCACCCCTCCACTTT CASSPGRYNSPLHF
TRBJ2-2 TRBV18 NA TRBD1 TGTGCCAGCTCACCCCGGGACAGGGGTTGGACCGGGGAGCTGTTTTTT CASSPRDRGWTGELFF
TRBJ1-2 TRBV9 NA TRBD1 TGTGCCAGCAGCCAGACAGGGAGGGGCTACACCTTC CASSQTGRGYTF
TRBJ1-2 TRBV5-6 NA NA TGTGCCAGCAGCCCGTCAACAACAGTTGATGGCTACACCTTC CASSPSTTVDGYTF
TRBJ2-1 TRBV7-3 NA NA TGTGCCAGCAGCTTAGGCCCCTGGAGCCAGGGTGATGAGCAGTTCTTC CASSLGPWSQGDEQFF
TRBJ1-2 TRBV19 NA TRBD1 TGTGCCAGTAGTTCCTCTGACAGGGACTATGGCTACACCTTC CASSSSDRDYGYTF
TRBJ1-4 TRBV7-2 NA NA TGTGCCAGCAGCCCGGATGGGGCTGGGGATGAAAAACTGTTTTTT CASSPDGAGDEKLFF
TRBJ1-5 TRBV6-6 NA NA TGTGCCAGCAGTTACGCCGAGCCCTGGAGTCAGCCCCAGCATTTT CASSYAEPWSQPQHF
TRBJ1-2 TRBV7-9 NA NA TGTGCCAGCAGCTTATCCCACCCCACAGGGAGTCAGGGCTACACCTTC CASSLSHPTGSQGYTF
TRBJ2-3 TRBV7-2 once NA TGTGCCAGCAGCCTTGGCAGAAATACGCAGTATTTT CASSLGRNTQYF
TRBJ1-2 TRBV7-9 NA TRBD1 TGTGCCAGCAGCTTCAGGACAGGGGGTAGTGGCTACACCTTC CASSFRTGGSGYTF
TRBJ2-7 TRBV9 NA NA TGTGCCAGCAGCGGATCGGGGTCCTACGAGCAGTACTTC CASSGSGSYEQYF
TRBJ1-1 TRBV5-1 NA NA TGCGCCAGCAGCTTGGACAGGCTGAACACTGAAGCTTTCTTT CASSLDRLNTEAFF
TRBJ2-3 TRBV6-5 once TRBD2 TGTGCCAGCAGTTACGCCCGACTAGCGGAACAGTATTTT CASSYARLAEQYF
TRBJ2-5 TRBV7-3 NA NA TGTGCCAGCAGCGACTCCCTAGAAGAGACCCAGTACTTC CASSDSLEETQYF